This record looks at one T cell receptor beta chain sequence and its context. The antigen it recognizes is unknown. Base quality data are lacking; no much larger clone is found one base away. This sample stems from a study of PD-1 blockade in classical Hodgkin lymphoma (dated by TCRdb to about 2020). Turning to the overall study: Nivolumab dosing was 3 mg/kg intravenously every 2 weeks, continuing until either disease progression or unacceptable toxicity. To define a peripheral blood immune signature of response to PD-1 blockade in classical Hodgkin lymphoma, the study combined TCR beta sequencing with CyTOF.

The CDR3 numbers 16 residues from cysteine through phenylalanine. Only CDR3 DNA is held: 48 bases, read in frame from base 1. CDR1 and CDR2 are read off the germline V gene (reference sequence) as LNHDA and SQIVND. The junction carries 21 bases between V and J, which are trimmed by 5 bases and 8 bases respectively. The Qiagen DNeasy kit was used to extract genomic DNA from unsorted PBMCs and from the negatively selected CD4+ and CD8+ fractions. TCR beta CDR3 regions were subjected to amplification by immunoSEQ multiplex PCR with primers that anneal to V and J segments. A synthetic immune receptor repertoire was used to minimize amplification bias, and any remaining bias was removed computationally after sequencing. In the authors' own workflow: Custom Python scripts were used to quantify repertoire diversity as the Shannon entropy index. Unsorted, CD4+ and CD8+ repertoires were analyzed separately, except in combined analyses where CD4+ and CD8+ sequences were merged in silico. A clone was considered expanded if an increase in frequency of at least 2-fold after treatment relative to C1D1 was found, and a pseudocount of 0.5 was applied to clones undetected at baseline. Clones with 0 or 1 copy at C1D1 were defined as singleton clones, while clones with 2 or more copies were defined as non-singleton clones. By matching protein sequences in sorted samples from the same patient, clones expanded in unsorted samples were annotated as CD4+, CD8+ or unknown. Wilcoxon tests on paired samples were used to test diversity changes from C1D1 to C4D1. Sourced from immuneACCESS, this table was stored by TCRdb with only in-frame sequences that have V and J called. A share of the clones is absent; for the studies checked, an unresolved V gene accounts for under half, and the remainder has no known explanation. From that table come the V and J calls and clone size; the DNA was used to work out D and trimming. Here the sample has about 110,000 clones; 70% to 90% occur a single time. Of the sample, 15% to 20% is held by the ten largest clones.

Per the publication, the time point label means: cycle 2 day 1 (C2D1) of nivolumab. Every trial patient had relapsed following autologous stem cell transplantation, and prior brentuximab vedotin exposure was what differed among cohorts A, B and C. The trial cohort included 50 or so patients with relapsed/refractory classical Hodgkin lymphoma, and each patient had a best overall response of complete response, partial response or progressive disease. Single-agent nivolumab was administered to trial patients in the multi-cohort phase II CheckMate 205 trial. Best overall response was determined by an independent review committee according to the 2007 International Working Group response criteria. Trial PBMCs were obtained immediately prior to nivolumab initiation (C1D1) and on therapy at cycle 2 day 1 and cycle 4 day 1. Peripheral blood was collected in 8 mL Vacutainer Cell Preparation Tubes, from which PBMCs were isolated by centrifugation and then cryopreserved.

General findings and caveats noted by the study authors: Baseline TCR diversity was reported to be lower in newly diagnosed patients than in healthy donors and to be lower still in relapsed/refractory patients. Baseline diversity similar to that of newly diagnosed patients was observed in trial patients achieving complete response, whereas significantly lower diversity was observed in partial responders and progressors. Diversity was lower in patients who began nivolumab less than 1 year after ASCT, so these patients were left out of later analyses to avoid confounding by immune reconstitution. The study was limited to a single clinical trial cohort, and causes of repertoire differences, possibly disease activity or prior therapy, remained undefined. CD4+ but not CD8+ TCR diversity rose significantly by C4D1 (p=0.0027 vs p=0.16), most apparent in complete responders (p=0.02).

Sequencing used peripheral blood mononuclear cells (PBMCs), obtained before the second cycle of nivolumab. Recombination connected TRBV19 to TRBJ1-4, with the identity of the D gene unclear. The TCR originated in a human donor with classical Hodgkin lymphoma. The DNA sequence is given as TGTGCCAGTAGTTGGGATGCTGGCCCTCGAGGGGAAAAACTGTTTTTT. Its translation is CASSWDAGPRGEKLFF. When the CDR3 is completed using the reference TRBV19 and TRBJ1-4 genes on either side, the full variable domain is DGGITQSPKYLFRKEGQNVTLSCEQNLNHDAMYWYRQDPGQGLRLIYYSQIVNDFQKGDIAEGYSVSREKKESFPLTVTSAQKNPTAFYLCASSWDAGPRGEKLFFGSGTQLSVL.